Detailed here is one T cell receptor (beta chain). Its antigen target is currently unknown. No clone much larger than this one lies a single base away; base qualities are absent. These data belong to a study of OX40 agonist ivuxolimab in advanced cancers. Notes on the research overall: The costimulatory receptor OX40 (CD134) was targeted by ivuxolimab, a fully human IgG2 agonistic monoclonal antibody. Intravenous ivuxolimab was administered to patients every 2 weeks at six dose levels: 0.01, 0.1, 0.3, 1.5, 3 and 10 mg/kg. Among the roughly 50 dose-escalation patients, 19 had hepatocellular carcinoma, around 15 melanoma, 9 renal cell carcinoma and 9 head and neck cancer. The dose-escalation cohort was over 70% male with a mean age of approximately 60 years, ranging from roughly 20 to 80. Prior anti-PD-1, anti-PD-L1 or anti-CTLA-4 therapy was permitted, and less than 45% of dose-escalation patients had received checkpoint inhibitors. Partial responses occurred in three dose-escalation patients: two with cutaneous melanoma and one with hepatocellular carcinoma. The point of sequencing TCRbeta in the periphery was to test whether ivuxolimab changed TCR sequence diversity and drove clonal T-cell expansion. The monotherapy dose-escalation portion (N ≈ 55 patients) of the phase I ivuxolimab trial is reported in the paper.

The trial excluded patients who had a history of autoimmune disease or were on systemic immunosuppression. Peripheral blood for TCR sequencing was collected from all dose cohorts at baseline, on cycle 4 day 1, and on cycle 7 day 1. The samples were drawn from a first-in-human, open-label, multicenter phase I dose-escalation trial of ivuxolimab. Adults with locally advanced or metastatic melanoma, renal cell carcinoma, hepatocellular carcinoma or head and neck squamous cell carcinoma were enrolled in the trial. Before TCR sequencing, CD4+ T cells and CD8+ T cells were sorted from peripheral blood as separate populations. Genomic DNA was isolated from the sorted cells so that the TCRbeta CDR3 region could be sequenced. TCRbeta CDR3 regions were sequenced using the immunoSEQ Assay. The immuneACCESS repertoire file appears here via TCRdb, limited to in-frame rearrangements. These files lack a portion of the clones; in checked studies, under half of the deficit traces to unresolved V genes, and the cause of the others is not known. The sample yields around 62,000 clones; 70% to 90% were counted once. The ten largest clones represent about 0.68% of the sample.

The CDR3 has 14 amino acids, counting the end cysteine and phenylalanine. Only the CDR3 DNA is retained, 42 bases long and in frame from the first base. The junction shows trimming of 5 bases on V and 11 bases on J, plus 16 bases between the germline ends. According to the germline V gene (reference sequence), CDR1 reads SEHNR and CDR2 reads FQNEAQ. Study-wide conclusions, independent of this receptor: Antigen specificity was not determined for the clonally expanded peripheral T cells. After ivuxolimab, expanded clones were on average more numerous among CD8+ T cells than among CD4+ T cells. Partial responders in the 0.1-3.0 mg/kg groups had among the lowest normalized peripheral clonal expansion, especially among CD8+ T cells. Low levels of normalized T-cell clonal expansion were also seen in some nonresponding patients. Clonal expansion of both CD4+ and CD8+ blood T cells was observed from baseline to week 6 at doses 0.1 to 3.0 mg/kg.

The starting material was CD4+ or CD8+ T cells sorted from blood, obtained in a trial of the OX40 agonist ivuxolimab. This clonotype was sampled from an adult with an advanced solid tumor such as melanoma, head and neck, liver or kidney cancer. The chain employs TRBV7-9 and TRBJ1-6; there is no confident call for the D gene. The DNA is as follows: TGTGCCAGCAGCGACCAGAGCCGGGGAACACCCCTCCACTTT. Translation gives CASSDQSRGTPLHF. The CDR3, completed at both ends by the reference TRBV7-9 and TRBJ1-6 genes, gives the full variable domain DTGVSQNPRHKITKRGQNVTFRCDPISEHNRLYWYRQTLGQGPEFLTYFQNEAQLEKSRLLSDRFSAERPKGSFSTLEIQRTEQGDSAMYLCASSDQSRGTPLHFGNGTRLTVT.